The T cell receptor beta chain under discussion was sequenced for a study of cytomegalovirus exposure and HLA in healthy donors. Study-wide findings and caveats: Researchers reported from a later analysis that most CMV-associated TCR beta chains appeared HLA-restricted.

The V gene lost 2 bases and the J gene lost 8 bases, with 16 bases spanning the gap. CDR3 length: 15 residues. CDR1 is LNHDA, CDR2 SQIVND, per germline (reference sequence). Researchers ran the PCR with 60 Vbeta and 13 Jbeta primers. Method: immunoSEQ multiplex PCR; TCRdb's copy keeps in-frame clones and lacks some. The sample yields 80,000 to 95,000 clones, 70% to 75% seen once. Turning to this clone: The target antigen is unknown.

The receptor comes from a woman aged 18-29 years in good health and CMV-seropositive. Sequenced: PBMCs. The chain recombines TRBV19 with TRBJ2-1, with a weak D call TRBD1 (5 bases). In nucleotides, the CDR3 is TGTGCCAGTAGTATATTCAGGGCTAGTTCTTATGAGCAGTTCTTC. Its protein product is CASSIFRASSYEQFF.